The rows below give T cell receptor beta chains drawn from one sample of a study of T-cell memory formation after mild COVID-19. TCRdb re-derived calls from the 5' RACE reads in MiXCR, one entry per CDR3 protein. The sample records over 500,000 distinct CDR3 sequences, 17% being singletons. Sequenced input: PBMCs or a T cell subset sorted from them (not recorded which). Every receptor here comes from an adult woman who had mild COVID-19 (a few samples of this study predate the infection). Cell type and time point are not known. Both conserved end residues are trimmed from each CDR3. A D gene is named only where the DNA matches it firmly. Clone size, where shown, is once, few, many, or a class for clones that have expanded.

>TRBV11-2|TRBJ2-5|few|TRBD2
ASSNIAGVTETQY
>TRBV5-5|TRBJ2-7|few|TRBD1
ASSDPGTGLYEQY
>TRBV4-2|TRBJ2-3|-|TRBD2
ASSQDFGVRLAGAYTDTQY
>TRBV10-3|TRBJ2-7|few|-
AISPGFSYEQY
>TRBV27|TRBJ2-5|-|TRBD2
ASSSGLVRQETQY
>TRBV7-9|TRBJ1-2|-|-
ASSHAGTMIYGYT
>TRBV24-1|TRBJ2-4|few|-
ATSADVTAMAKNIQY
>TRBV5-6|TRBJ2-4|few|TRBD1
ASSLVDRDKNIQY
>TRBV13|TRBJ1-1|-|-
ASSFVSAEAF
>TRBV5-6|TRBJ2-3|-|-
ASSLSLDEGGDTQY
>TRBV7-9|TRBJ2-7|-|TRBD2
ASSPSLAGVRSSYEQY
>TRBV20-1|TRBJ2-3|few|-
SASESTSTDTQY
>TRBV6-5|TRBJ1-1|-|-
ASSYSSHLNTEAF
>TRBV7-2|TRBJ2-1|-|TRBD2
ASTSPGLAGKDEQF
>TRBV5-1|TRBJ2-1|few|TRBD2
ASSQLAVRSEQF
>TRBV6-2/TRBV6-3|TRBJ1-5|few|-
ASSSGTEQGPQH
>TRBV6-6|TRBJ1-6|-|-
ASSYPSGGIGNSPLH
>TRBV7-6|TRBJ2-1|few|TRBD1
ASSLAAVGGTYNEQF
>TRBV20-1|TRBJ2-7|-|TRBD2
SARMREYEQY
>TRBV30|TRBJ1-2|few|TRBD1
AWNDRGDYGYT
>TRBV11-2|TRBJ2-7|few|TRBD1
ASSFLGAGQGADEQY
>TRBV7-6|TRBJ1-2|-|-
ASSPGSVFLFYGYT
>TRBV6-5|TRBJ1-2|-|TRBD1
ASRGPGQGGDGYT
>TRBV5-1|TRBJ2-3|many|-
ASSLGGPQLTDTQY
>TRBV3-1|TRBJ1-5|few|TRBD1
ASSPGTGGQPQH
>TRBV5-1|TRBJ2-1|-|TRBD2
ASSPRASGINEQF
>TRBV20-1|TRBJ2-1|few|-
SAGEQF
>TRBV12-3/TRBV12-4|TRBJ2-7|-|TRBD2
ASRTPSGGYEQY
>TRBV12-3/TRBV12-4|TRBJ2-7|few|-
ASSFEDFYEQY
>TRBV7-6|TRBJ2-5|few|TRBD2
ASSPLSGRVTETQY
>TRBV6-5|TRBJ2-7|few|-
ASSYSAGLSYEQY
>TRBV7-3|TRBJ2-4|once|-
ASSSDREGIQY
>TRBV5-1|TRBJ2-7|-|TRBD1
ASSSPGQDSYEQY
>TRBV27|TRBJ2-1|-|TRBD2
ASGRGSGRAGNEQF
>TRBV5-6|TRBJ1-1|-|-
ASRARTGMNTEAF
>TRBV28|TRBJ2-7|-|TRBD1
ASSTLGQGAYEQY
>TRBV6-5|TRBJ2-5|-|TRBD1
ASSRRPRQGQETQY
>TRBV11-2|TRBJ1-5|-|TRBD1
ASSPGQGASNQPQH
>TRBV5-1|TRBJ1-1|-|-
ASSPGGLMNTEAF
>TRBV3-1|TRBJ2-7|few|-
ASSQPGPRYEQY
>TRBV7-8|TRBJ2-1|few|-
ASSSSGWSSYNEQF
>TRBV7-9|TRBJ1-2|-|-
ASSSSGGPDYGYT
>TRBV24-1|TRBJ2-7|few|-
ATSDFLGGRSY
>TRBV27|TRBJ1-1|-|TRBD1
ASRRGPDRVNTEAF